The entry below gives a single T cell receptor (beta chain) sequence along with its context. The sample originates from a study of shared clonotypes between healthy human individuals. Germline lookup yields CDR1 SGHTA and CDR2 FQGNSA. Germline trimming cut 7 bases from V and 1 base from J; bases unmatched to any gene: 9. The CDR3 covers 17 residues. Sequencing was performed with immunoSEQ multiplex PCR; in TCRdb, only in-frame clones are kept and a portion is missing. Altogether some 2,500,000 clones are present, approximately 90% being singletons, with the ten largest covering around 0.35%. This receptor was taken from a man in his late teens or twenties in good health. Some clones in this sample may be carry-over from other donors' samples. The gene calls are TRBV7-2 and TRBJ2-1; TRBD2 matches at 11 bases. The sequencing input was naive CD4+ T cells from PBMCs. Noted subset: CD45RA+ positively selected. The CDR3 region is CASTAGLAGGSYNEQFF. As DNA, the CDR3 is TGTGCCAGCACCGCGGGGCTAGCGGGAGGATCCTACAATGAGCAGTTCTTC. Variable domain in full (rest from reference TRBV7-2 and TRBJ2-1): GAGVSQSPSNKVTEKGKDVELRCDPISGHTALYWYRQSLGQGLEFLIYFQGNSAPDKSGLPSDRFSAERTGGSVSTLTIQRTQQEDSAVYLCASTAGLAGGSYNEQFFGPGTRLTVL.